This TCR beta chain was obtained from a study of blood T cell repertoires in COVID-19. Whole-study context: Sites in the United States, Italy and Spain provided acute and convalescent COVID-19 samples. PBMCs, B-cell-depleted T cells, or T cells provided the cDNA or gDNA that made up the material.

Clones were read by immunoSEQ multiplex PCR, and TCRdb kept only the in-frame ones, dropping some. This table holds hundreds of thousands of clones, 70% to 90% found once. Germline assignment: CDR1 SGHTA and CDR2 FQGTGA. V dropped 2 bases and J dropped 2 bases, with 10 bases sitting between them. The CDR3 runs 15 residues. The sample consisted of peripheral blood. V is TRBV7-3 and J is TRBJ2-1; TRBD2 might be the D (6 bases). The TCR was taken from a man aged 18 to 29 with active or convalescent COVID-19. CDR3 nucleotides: TGTGCCAGCAGCTTAGCGGGATTGACCTACAATGAGCAGTTCTTC. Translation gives CASSLAGLTYNEQFF.